The 13 T cell receptor beta chains below all came from one sample that was sequenced in a study of blood T cell repertoires in COVID-19. Only in-frame clones appear in the TCRdb table, and some are missing; sequencing was by immunoSEQ multiplex PCR. The repertoire has some 160,000 clones, 78% of them found once; the top ten carry around 14%. The sequenced material came from peripheral blood. These receptors all stem from a woman older than 75 with acute or convalescent COVID-19.

The chain carries TRBV7-2 and TRBJ1-2, with a weak D call TRBD1 (5 bases). From germline, CDR1 is SGHTA and CDR2 FQGNSA. The V end lost 5 bases, the J end lost 8 bases, and 18 bases lay between the germline ends. The CDR3 contains 14 residues. The CDR3 loop is CASSPYLTVIGYTF. The CDR3 region has the DNA TGTGCCAGCAGCCCGTACCTGACAGTTATAGGCTACACCTTC.

The chain uses TRBV3-1 (or the pseudogene TRBV3-2) and TRBJ2-5, with TRBD2 identical over 15 bases. V trimming: 2 bases; J trimming: 5 bases; junction bases outside the gene matches: 9. Germline lookup yields CDR1 LGHDT and CDR2 YNNKEL (reference sequence). The CDR3 runs 18 residues. The CDR3 DNA follows: TGTGCCAGCAGCCAAAGGGCCTGGACTAGCGGGGGGGCCGAGACCCAGTACTTC. The encoded protein is CASSQRAWTSGGAETQYF.

The rearrangement links TRBV12-3 or TRBV12-4 to TRBJ2-7; 7 nucleotides match TRBD2. The CDR3 totals 13 residues. Germline trimming cut 7 bases from V and 5 bases from J; bases unmatched to any gene: 8. CDR3 amino acids: CASTLGRANEQYF. CDR3 nucleotides: TGTGCCAGCACCCTAGGGAGGGCAAACGAGCAGTACTTC.

V gene TRBV2 combines with J gene TRBJ2-3; D uncertain. Trimming removed 6 bases at V and 7 bases at J, with 8 bases between. CDR3 length equals 11 residues. CDR1 and CDR2 (germline): SNHLY, FYNNEI. This chain's CDR3 is CASRESYTQYF. CDR3 in DNA: TGTGCCAGCAGGGAATCCTATACGCAGTATTTT.

As to this clone: The junction does not match germline at one end; this may be a read error. The rearrangement joins TRBV2 to TRBJ1-4, with D possibly being TRBD1 (6 bases). CDR1 is SNHLY and CDR2 is FYNNEI in the germline V gene. This CDR3 contains 15 residues. The DNA of the CDR3 is TGTGCCAGCAGCGAAGAGAGTACAGGGAACGAAAAACTGTTTTTT. Translated, it gives CASSEESTGNEKLFF. The full variable domain, in which reference TRBV2 and TRBJ1-4 provide the parts outside the CDR3, is EPEVTQTPSHQVTQMGQEVILRCVPISNHLYFYWYRQILGQKVEFLVSFYNNEISEKSEIFDDQFSVERPDGSNFTLKIRSTKLEDSAMYFCASSEESTGNEKLFFGSGTQLSVL.

The chain employs TRBV5-8 and TRBJ2-5, with 8 bases that match TRBD1. The CDR3 is 14 residues long. CDR1 SGHTS and CDR2 YDEGEE come from the germline V gene. Trimming at V came to 6 bases and at J to 5 bases, leaving 9 bases not matched to a gene. The CDR3 DNA sequence: TGTGCCAGCAATTTGGACAGGGAGGAGGAGACCCAGTACTTC. Amino acids: CASNLDREEETQYF.

V usage is TRBV7-8 and J usage is TRBJ1-1; 10 nucleotides agree with TRBD1. This CDR3 contains 17 residues. Germline V gives CDR1 SGHVS, CDR2 FQNEAQ. The junction had 9 bases not matched to a gene; V was cut back by 5 bases and J by 0 bases. CDR3 sequence (DNA): TGTGCCAGCAGCACCCGGGACAGGGGACTTTTGAACACTGAAGCTTTCTTT. It encodes CASSTRDRGLLNTEAFF. Full variable domain (rest looked up from reference TRBV7-8 and TRBJ1-1): GAGVSQSPRYKVAKRGQDVALRCDPISGHVSLFWYQQALGQGPEFLTYFQNEAQLDKSGLPSDRFFAERPEGSVSTLKIQRTQQEDSAVYLCASSTRDRGLLNTEAFFGQGTRLTVV.

The chain uses TRBV7-9 and TRBJ1-6; the D gene is possibly TRBD1 (5 bases). CDR3 length equals 13 residues. From germline, CDR1 is SEHNR and CDR2 FQNEAQ (reference sequence). V was trimmed by 1 base and J by 7 bases, leaving 5 bases between them. This CDR3 reads CASSLEGNSPLHF. The CDR3 bases are TGTGCCAGCAGCTTAGAGGGGAATTCACCCCTCCACTTT.

The chain combines TRBV15 with TRBJ1-2; TRBD1 agrees at 10 bases. J gave up 2 bases and V 2 bases, and 11 bases lay outside the gene matches. The CDR3 length is 18 residues. Germline lookup yields CDR1 LNHNV and CDR2 YYDKDF (reference sequence). Written as DNA, the CDR3 is TGTGCCACCAGCAGACCTGGACAGGGGGTCAAGGGGAACTATGGCTACACCTTC. It specifies CATSRPGQGVKGNYGYTF.

Worth noting for this clone: A read error may account for a junction end that differs from germline. V gene TRBV7-2 combines with J gene TRBJ2-7; 9 nucleotides match TRBD2. The germline V gene has CDR1 SGHTA and CDR2 FQGNSA. This CDR3 region has 13 residues. CDR3 bases: TGTGCCAGCAGTTTAGCGGGAGTCAACGAGCAGTACTTC. It translates to CASSLAGVNEQYF.

V is TRBV5-4 and J is TRBJ2-2, with no clear D. The CDR3 spans 17 residues. Trimming left V 4 bases short and J 0 bases short, with 16 bases between. From germline, CDR1 is SGHNT and CDR2 YYREEE (reference sequence). The CDR3 DNA sequence: TGTGCCAGCAGCCCGGCGGCCCGGTCTTCGAACACCGGGGAGCTGTTTTTT. Translating it yields CASSPAARSSNTGELFF.

Note on this clone: In the same sample, other DNA sequences code for this CDR3. The chain uses TRBV2 and TRBJ1-5; 8 bases align to TRBD1. CDR1 and CDR2 (germline): SNHLY, FYNNEI. The V gene end was trimmed by 4 bases and the J gene end by 3 bases; junction bases not matched to a gene: 2. This CDR3 is 14 amino acids long. In DNA, the CDR3 is TGTGCCAGCAGTGGGCAGGGGGCCAATCAGCCCCAGCATTTT. This codes for CASSGQGANQPQHF.

In this sample, this clone turned up a few times. Here the CDR3 DNA reads TGTGCCAGCAGCTCCGGGGGACTAGCGGGAGTACGAGAGACCCAGTACTTC. Its translation: CASSSGGLAGVRETQYF. The J gene is TRBJ2-5, the V gene TRBV11-2, with 14 bases aligning to TRBD2. The CDR3 has 17 amino acids. CDR1 is SGHAT and CDR2 is FQNNGV in the germline V gene. Trimming took 4 bases from V and 4 from J; bases not matched to a gene: 8.